Presented here are 25 T cell receptor beta chains from one specimen sequenced in a study of cytomegalovirus exposure and HLA in healthy donors. Repertoires were generated with immunoSEQ multiplex PCR, while TCRdb's copy carries only in-frame clones and drops some. The sample has about 98,000 clones; around 88% are singletons. The sample was PBMCs. These TCRs come from a woman between 25 and 40 years old in good health and CMV-seronegative.

This clone was counted once. V and J are TRBV7-9 and TRBJ2-3; 8 positions agree with TRBD1. CDR3 size: 16 residues. Germline assignment: CDR1 SEHNR and CDR2 FQNEAQ (reference sequence). Unmatched junction bases numbered 9, after V lost 5 bases and J lost 2 bases. This CDR3 reads CASSARQGRNTDTQYF. In DNA form, the CDR3 reads TGTGCCAGCAGCGCCCGACAGGGGCGAAACACAGATACGCAGTATTTT.

V is TRBV19 and J is TRBJ2-7; 7 bases align to TRBD1. The CDR3 loop spans 14 amino acids. The junction had 4 bases not matched to a gene; V was cut back by 3 bases and J by 2 bases. Germline V gene data show CDR1 as LNHDA and CDR2 as SQIVND (reference sequence). CDR3 nucleotide sequence: TGTGCCAGTAGTATCCTGGACAGGACCTACGAGCAGTACTTC. As protein: CASSILDRTYEQYF.

The gene calls are TRBV9 and TRBJ2-2, with D possibly TRBD2 on 6 matching bases. The CDR3 totals 17 residues. V was pared by 0 bases and J by 6 bases, with 18 bases between. Germline V CDR1 and CDR2: SGDLS, YYNGEE. CDR3 amino acids: CASSVGVGSAAPGELFF. As DNA, the CDR3 is TGTGCCAGCAGCGTAGGGGTCGGGAGTGCGGCTCCCGGGGAGCTGTTTTTT.

The CDR3 DNA sequence: TGTGCCAGCAGCGGTCTTCATCGGGGTGCCAATGAGCAGTTCTTC. It specifies CASSGLHRGANEQFF. V is TRBV9 and J is TRBJ2-1, with a weak D call TRBD2 (5 bases). Germline V gene lookup returns CDR1 SGDLS and CDR2 YYNGEE. The CDR3 is made up of 15 amino acids. Trimming stripped 3 bases from V and 6 bases from J, with 16 bases between.

About this clone itself: Other nucleotide sequences from this sample produce the same CDR3. The V and J genes are TRBV27 and TRBJ2-3, with D uncertain. V gave up 6 bases and J gave up 5 bases, with 9 bases separating them. CDR1 and CDR2 from the germline V gene are MNHEY and SMNVEV (reference sequence). The CDR3 is 12 amino acids. In nucleotides, the CDR3 is TGTGCCAGCAGCTATTCAGGAGATACGCAGTATTTT. Translating gives CASSYSGDTQYF.

This chain links TRBV5-1 with TRBJ2-5, with TRBD2 identical over 11 bases. CDR1 and CDR2 from the germline V gene are SGHRS and YFSETQ. The CDR3 is 15 residues long. Trimming removed 6 bases from V and 2 bases from J; junction bases left unmatched: 6. The CDR3 sequence: CASNLAGGRQETQYF. The DNA for the CDR3 is TGCGCCAGCAACCTAGCGGGGGGCCGTCAAGAGACCCAGTACTTC.

In DNA form, the CDR3 reads TGTGCCAGCAGCTTCGGGCGACAGGGGAACACTGAAGCTTTCTTT. Its protein is CASSFGRQGNTEAFF. The chain couples TRBV9 to TRBJ1-1, with 7 bases fitting TRBD1. Per the germline V gene, CDR1 is SGDLS and CDR2 is YYNGEE. CDR3 length equals 15 residues. Trimming took 4 bases from V and 1 from J; bases not matched to a gene: 7.

This chain uses TRBV6-5 with TRBJ1-3; unclear D gene. Trimming cost V 6 bases and J 3 bases, with 15 bases left between them. This CDR3 comprises 15 residues. The V gene's germline CDR1 is MNHEY and CDR2 SVGAGI. CDR3 protein: CASSGGWDGGNTIYF. CDR3 in DNA: TGTGCCAGCAGCGGAGGATGGGATGGTGGAAACACCATATATTTT.

The chain carries TRBV4-1 and TRBJ2-7; 8 nucleotides align to TRBD1. Germline-derived CDR1 and CDR2 are MGHRA and YSYEKL. The V segment lost 3 bases and the J segment 0 bases; nucleotides outside the gene matches: 10. The CDR3 covers 17 residues. The DNA for the CDR3 is TGCGCCAGCAGCCATAGCCAGACAGGGGCAAGCTCCTACGAGCAGTACTTC. Protein product: CASSHSQTGASSYEQYF.

The rearrangement links TRBV28 to TRBJ1-4; tentative D call: TRBD1 (6 bases). The germline CDR1 and CDR2 sequences are MDHEN and SYDVKM. The CDR3 sequence is 12 residues long. V gave up 4 bases and J gave up 7 bases, with 7 bases separating them. The CDR3 region has the DNA TGTGCCAGCAGTTCACAGGGTGAAAAACTGTTTTTT. Amino acid sequence: CASSSQGEKLFF.

The V and J genes are TRBV5-6 and TRBJ2-1; 10 positions agree with TRBD1. From germline, CDR1 is SGHDT and CDR2 YYEEEE. This CDR3 contains 16 residues. The J segment lost 8 bases and the V segment lost 2 bases, leaving 10 bases of the junction unmatched. CDR3 residues: CASSFVGDRGGYEQFF. CDR3 coding DNA: TGTGCCAGCAGCTTCGTAGGGGACAGGGGTGGGTATGAGCAGTTCTTC.

The chain employs TRBV29-1 and TRBJ2-2, with D possibly matching TRBD1 (6 bases). CDR3 length: 14 residues. V was clipped by 5 bases and J by 1 base, with 11 bases between them. Germline V gene data show CDR1 as SQVTM and CDR2 as ANQGSEA. The CDR3 loop reads CSVKRDMNTGELFF. In DNA form, the CDR3 reads TGCAGCGTTAAACGGGACATGAACACCGGGGAGCTGTTTTTT.

J is TRBJ2-7 and V is TRBV29-1; TRBD1 aligns across 8 bases. V shed 5 bases, J shed 3 bases, and the junction held 6 bases outside the gene matches. The CDR3 covers 13 residues. Germline loops: CDR1 SQVTM, CDR2 ANQGSEA. The CDR3: CSVYRGQGYEQYF. CDR3 in DNA: TGCAGCGTTTATAGAGGACAGGGCTACGAGCAGTACTTC.

The chain combines TRBV6-1 with TRBJ1-6; the D gene is possibly TRBD1 (6 bases). The CDR3 spans 17 residues. The germline CDR1 and CDR2 sequences are MNHNS and SASEGT. Deletions cut 2 bases from V and 4 bases from J, with 15 bases between. The CDR3 sequence: CASSERIRGSYNSPLHF. For the CDR3, the DNA is TGTGCCAGCAGTGAACGGATCAGGGGTTCTTATAATTCACCCCTCCACTTT.

V usage is TRBV7-3 and J usage is TRBJ1-1, with D perhaps matching TRBD1 (6 bases). Germline V gives CDR1 SGHTA, CDR2 FQGTGA. CDR3 length: 14 residues. The V end lost 3 bases, the J end lost 0 bases, and 8 bases lay between the germline ends. For the CDR3, the DNA is TGTGCCAGCAGCTTCAGACAGGTGAACACTGAAGCTTTCTTT. Amino acids: CASSFRQVNTEAFF.

The gene calls are TRBV7-9 and TRBJ1-1, with D possibly being TRBD1 (5 bases). The CDR3 length is 15 residues. V lost 3 bases and J lost 1, with 12 bases in between. Germline CDR1 reads SEHNR; CDR2 reads FQNEAQ (reference sequence). CDR3: CASSFRAGGNTEAFF. CDR3 DNA: TGTGCCAGCAGCTTTAGGGCGGGGGGGAACACTGAAGCTTTCTTT.

This clone has a single count. CDR3 in amino acids: CASSSLRQGQKIYGYTF. The CDR3 DNA reads as TGTGCCAGCAGTTCCCTAAGACAGGGACAAAAGATCTATGGCTACACCTTC. This chain uses TRBV27 with TRBJ1-2; 7 bases line up with TRBD1. The germline V gene encodes CDR1 MNHEY and CDR2 SMNVEV (reference sequence). Trimming removed 4 bases from V and 4 bases from J; junction bases left unmatched: 15. The CDR3 sequence is 17 residues long.

This clone came up once. The V gene is TRBV5-1, the J gene TRBJ2-1; possible D gene TRBD1, 5 bases. The ends were cut back, 4 bases at V and 4 bases at J, with 15 bases in the middle. Germline V gene data show CDR1 as SGHRS and CDR2 as YFSETQ. The CDR3 has 15 amino acids. CDR3 sequence reads: CASSMRTYRYNEQFF. The CDR3 DNA reads as TGCGCCAGCAGCATGAGGACATATCGGTACAATGAGCAGTTCTTC.

The genes are TRBV15 and TRBJ1-5, with TRBD1 identical over 10 bases. The V segment lost 5 bases and the J segment 6 bases; nucleotides outside the gene matches: 7. Germline V CDR1 and CDR2: LNHNV, YYDKDF (reference sequence). The CDR3 extends over 15 amino acids. CDR3 bases: TGTGCCACCAGCGTGGGACAGGGGTTTGGTCAGCCCCAGCATTTT. Encoded protein: CATSVGQGFGQPQHF. Full variable domain (rest looked up from reference TRBV15 and TRBJ1-5): DAMVIQNPRYQVTQFGKPVTLSCSQTLNHNVMYWYQQKSSQAPKLLFHYYDKDFNNEADTPDNFQSRRPNTSFCFLDIRSPGLGDTAMYLCATSVGQGFGQPQHFGDGTRLSIL.

This clone is a singleton in its sample. The chain joins TRBV16 to TRBJ2-2; a weak D match, TRBD1 (5 bases). The CDR3 is 14 residues long. Looked up from germline, CDR1 is KGHSY and CDR2 is FQNENV. Trimming left V 3 bases short and J 4 bases short, with 9 bases between. This CDR3 reads CASSQIQGTGELFF. As DNA, the CDR3 is TGTGCCAGCAGCCAGATCCAGGGCACCGGGGAGCTGTTTTTT. The variable domain in full, completed from reference TRBV16 and TRBJ2-2, reads GEEVAQTPKHLVRGEGQKAKLYCAPIKGHSYVFWYQQVLKNEFKFLISFQNENVFDETGMPKERFSAKCLPNSPCSLEIQATKLEDSAVYFCASSQIQGTGELFFGEGSRLTVL.

The chain couples TRBV10-3 to TRBJ1-1; TRBD1 matches 7 bases. Trimming removed 5 bases from V and 5 bases from J; junction bases left unmatched: 11. The germline CDR1 and CDR2 sequences are ENHRY and SYGVKD. The CDR3 consists of 15 residues. The DNA of the CDR3 is TGTGCCATCAGTCGACAGGGTGAAGGAAGTACTGAAGCTTTCTTT. Its translation: CAISRQGEGSTEAFF.

The chain couples TRBV28 to TRBJ1-2; weak D call: TRBD1 (6 bases). CDR1 and CDR2 (germline): MDHEN, SYDVKM. V lost 6 bases and J lost 7, with 12 bases in between. The CDR3 covers 12 residues. CDR3 DNA sequence: TGTGCCAGCAGAGGGGACATACGTGGCTACACCTTC. It specifies CASRGDIRGYTF.

The chain carries TRBV11-2 and TRBJ2-7; maybe TRBD1 (6 bases). Germline CDR1 SGHAT, CDR2 FQNNGV. This CDR3 has 14 residues. Trimming cost V 3 bases and J 1 base, with 10 bases left between them. The DNA of the CDR3 is TGTGCCAGCAGCTTGACAGGCGGGTCCTACGAGCAGTACTTC. Translated: CASSLTGGSYEQYF.

V usage is TRBV29-1 and J usage is TRBJ2-1; TRBD2 matches 11 bases. CDR1 is SQVTM and CDR2 is ANQGSEA in the germline V gene. This CDR3 is built from 17 residues. Trimming removed 3 bases from V and 7 bases from J; junction bases left unmatched: 14. CDR3: CSVDGVRGTSGPNEQFF. CDR3 coding DNA: TGCAGCGTTGATGGTGTACGGGGGACTAGCGGACCAAATGAGCAGTTCTTC.

The V and J genes are TRBV7-8 and TRBJ1-2; 7 bases are shared with TRBD1. CDR3 length equals 12 residues. V lost 6 bases, J lost 6 bases, and 4 bases stayed unmatched. Germline V lookup: CDR1 SGHVS, CDR2 FQNEAQ. DNA of the CDR3: TGTGCCAGCAGTTACAGGGGAGATGGCTACACCTTC. Protein product: CASSYRGDGYTF. The full variable domain, in which reference TRBV7-8 and TRBJ1-2 provide the parts outside the CDR3, is GAGVSQSPRYKVAKRGQDVALRCDPISGHVSLFWYQQALGQGPEFLTYFQNEAQLDKSGLPSDRFFAERPEGSVSTLKIQRTQQEDSAVYLCASSYRGDGYTFGSGTRLTVV.